The rows below give T cell receptor beta chains drawn from one sample of a study of T cell responses to AZD1222 COVID-19 vaccine. Libraries were prepared by immunoSEQ multiplex PCR; TCRdb keeps only in-frame clonotypes and omits some of them. The top ten clones hold roughly 2% of a sample with some 180,000 clones, over 90% of them seen once. This material consisted of peripheral blood, taken 28 days after the second AZD1222 dose. Receptors originate from an adult who received the AZD1222 COVID-19 vaccine. Both conserved end residues are part of each CDR3. A D gene is named only where the DNA matches it firmly. Only some rows state a clone size, as once, few, many or a class for expanded clones.

CDR3 length: 21; V gene: TRBV9; J gene: TRBJ2-1; D gene: TRBD2; clone size: once; CDR3 protein: CASSGGKTSGRLKTSYNEQFF; CDR3 DNA: TGTGCCAGCAGCGGCGGAAAGACTAGCGGGAGACTAAAGACCTCCTACAATGAGCAGTTCTTC
CDR3 length: 16; V gene: TRBV28; J gene: TRBJ2-1; D gene: TRBD2; clone size: -; CDR3 protein: CASSLAGGPPGGEQFF; CDR3 DNA: TGTGCCAGCAGCCTAGCGGGAGGCCCCCCGGGTGGTGAGCAGTTCTTC
CDR3 length: 15; V gene: TRBV18; J gene: TRBJ2-1; D gene: TRBD2; clone size: -; CDR3 protein: CASSPRLAGNNEQFF; CDR3 DNA: TGTGCCAGCTCACCAAGACTAGCGGGTAACAATGAGCAGTTCTTC
CDR3 length: 14; V gene: TRBV25-1; J gene: TRBJ2-5; D gene: TRBD2; clone size: -; CDR3 protein: CASSDPRGVETQYF; CDR3 DNA: TGTGCCAGCAGTGACCCCCGGGGGGTAGAGACCCAGTACTTC
CDR3 length: 16; V gene: TRBV5-1; J gene: TRBJ1-2; D gene: -; clone size: -; CDR3 protein: CASSLAQGGVGGGYTF; CDR3 DNA: TGCGCCAGCAGCTTGGCCCAGGGAGGGGTTGGTGGTGGCTACACCTTC
CDR3 length: 14; V gene: TRBV21-1; J gene: TRBJ2-5; D gene: -; clone size: -; CDR3 protein: CASSSLRPKETQYF; CDR3 DNA: TGTGCCAGCAGCAGCCTCCGACCCAAAGAGACCCAGTACTTC
CDR3 length: 15; V gene: TRBV7-6; J gene: TRBJ2-7; D gene: TRBD2; clone size: -; CDR3 protein: CASSLERGRSYEQYF; CDR3 DNA: TGTGCCAGCAGCTTAGAGCGGGGGCGCTCCTACGAGCAGTACTTC
CDR3 length: 21; V gene: TRBV5-1; J gene: TRBJ2-1; D gene: TRBD2; clone size: -; CDR3 protein: CASSWGLAGGMRGIPGNEQFF; CDR3 DNA: TGCGCCAGCAGCTGGGGACTAGCGGGAGGGATGCGGGGCATACCGGGCAATGAGCAGTTCTTC
CDR3 length: 18; V gene: TRBV27; J gene: TRBJ1-6; D gene: -; clone size: -; CDR3 protein: CASSLGTQGTAYNSPLHF; CDR3 DNA: TGTGCCAGCAGTTTAGGGACTCAAGGGACCGCCTATAATTCACCCCTCCACTTT
CDR3 length: 14; V gene: TRBV7-6; J gene: TRBJ1-1; D gene: -; clone size: -; CDR3 protein: CASSLTDTNTEAFF; CDR3 DNA: TGTGCCAGCAGCTTGACCGACACAAACACTGAAGCTTTCTTT
CDR3 length: 16; V gene: TRBV27; J gene: TRBJ1-6; D gene: -; clone size: -; CDR3 protein: CASSSPQRSYNSPLHF; CDR3 DNA: TGTGCCAGCAGTTCCCCCCAACGGAGCTATAATTCACCCCTCCACTTT
CDR3 length: 17; V gene: TRBV4-3; J gene: TRBJ2-5; D gene: TRBD1; clone size: once; CDR3 protein: CASSQDLQGARQETQYF; CDR3 DNA: TGCGCCAGCAGCCAAGATCTGCAGGGGGCGAGACAAGAGACCCAGTACTTC
CDR3 length: 17; V gene: TRBV9; J gene: TRBJ2-4; D gene: TRBD2; clone size: -; CDR3 protein: CASSVGLAGGSKNIQYF; CDR3 DNA: TGTGCCAGCAGCGTAGGGCTAGCGGGAGGGTCCAAAAACATTCAGTACTTC
CDR3 length: 15; V gene: TRBV7-2; J gene: TRBJ2-5; D gene: -; clone size: once; CDR3 protein: CASSLGGGGKETQYF; CDR3 DNA: TGTGCCAGCAGCTTAGGTGGCGGCGGGAAAGAGACCCAGTACTTC
CDR3 length: 14; V gene: TRBV5-1; J gene: TRBJ1-2; D gene: -; clone size: -; CDR3 protein: CASSLRGVSYGYTF; CDR3 DNA: TGCGCCAGCAGCTTGCGGGGGGTGAGCTATGGCTACACCTTC
CDR3 length: 15; V gene: TRBV7-9; J gene: TRBJ2-2; D gene: TRBD2; clone size: -; CDR3 protein: CASPRSGDNTGELFF; CDR3 DNA: TGTGCCAGCCCTAGGAGCGGGGATAACACCGGGGAGCTGTTTTTT
CDR3 length: 14; V gene: TRBV18; J gene: TRBJ2-7; D gene: TRBD1; clone size: -; CDR3 protein: CASSGTGGSYEQYF; CDR3 DNA: TGTGCCAGCTCGGGGACAGGGGGCTCCTACGAGCAGTACTTC
CDR3 length: 12; V gene: TRBV6-5; J gene: TRBJ2-7; D gene: -; clone size: -; CDR3 protein: CASRRGPYEQYF; CDR3 DNA: TGTGCCAGCAGGCGCGGACCCTACGAGCAGTACTTC
CDR3 length: 14; V gene: TRBV6-5; J gene: TRBJ2-1; D gene: -; clone size: -; CDR3 protein: CASSIGDDYNEQFF; CDR3 DNA: TGTGCCAGCAGCATCGGGGACGATTACAATGAGCAGTTCTTC